Following are 14 T cell receptor beta chains from one sample sequenced in a study of cytomegalovirus exposure and HLA in healthy donors. Primers for the PCR totalled 60 Vbeta and 13 Jbeta. Sequencing used immunoSEQ multiplex PCR; TCRdb keeps in-frame clones, though not all of them. The sample has roughly 160,000 clones; roughly 82% are singletons. Sequenced material: PBMCs. The receptors derive from a man aged 45 to 65 in good health and CMV-seropositive.

This sequence joins TRBV6-4 and TRBJ2-1; D may be TRBD1 (6 bases). CDR3 size: 13 residues. V dropped 5 bases and J dropped 3 bases, with 8 bases sitting between them. Germline V gives CDR1 MRHNA, CDR2 SNTAGT. The CDR3 is CASSRDNYNEQFF. The CDR3 DNA sequence: TGTGCCAGCAGTCGGGACAACTACAATGAGCAGTTCTTC.

This chain connects TRBV6-6 to TRBJ2-5; a weak D match, TRBD2 (6 bases). Germline CDR1 MNHNY, CDR2 SVGAGI (reference sequence). The CDR3 has 14 amino acids. With 0 bases removed from V and 1 base from J, the gap between germline ends came to 6 bases. The chain's CDR3 is CASSYSGGQETQYF. The DNA of the CDR3 is TGTGCCAGCAGTTACTCGGGGGGCCAAGAGACCCAGTACTTC.

In nucleotides, the CDR3 is TGTGCCAGCAGCCGCGGACAGGGTGGAACCTACGAGCAGTACTTC. As protein: CASSRGQGGTYEQYF. The V and J genes are TRBV28 and TRBJ2-7; the match to TRBD1 covers 8 bases. J was trimmed by 2 bases and V by 6 bases; bases with no gene match: 9. The CDR3 spans 15 residues. The germline gives CDR1 MDHEN, CDR2 SYDVKM.

The chain carries TRBV7-3 and TRBJ2-1; D remains ambiguous. Trimming pared 4 bases from V and 7 bases from J, leaving 8 bases between. The CDR3 is 12 residues long. The germline gives CDR1 SGHTA, CDR2 FQGTGA. CDR3 in amino acids: CASSSSGNEQFF. CDR3 bases: TGTGCCAGCAGCTCTAGTGGTAATGAGCAGTTCTTC.

V gene TRBV30 combines with J gene TRBJ2-5; no reliable D call. The germline V gene encodes CDR1 GTSNPN and CDR2 SVGIG (reference sequence). The length of the CDR3 is 13 residues. V shed 1 base and J shed 5 bases, with 11 bases lying between them. CDR3 coding DNA: TGTGCCTGGAGTGGGGCCAGGTTCGAGACCCAGTACTTC. Protein product: CAWSGARFETQYF.

The CDR3 reads CASSPGDRVMFQPQHF. In nucleotides, the CDR3 is TGCGCCAGCAGCCCGGGCGACAGGGTCATGTTTCAGCCCCAGCATTTT. The rearrangement joins TRBV4-1 to TRBJ1-5; TRBD1 agrees at 7 bases. The CDR3 runs to 16 residues. The J segment lost 6 bases and the V segment lost 4 bases, leaving 12 bases of the junction unmatched. In germline, CDR1 is MGHRA, CDR2 YSYEKL.

V and J are TRBV6-5 and TRBJ2-3, with 9 bases matching TRBD2. CDR1 is MNHEY, CDR2 SVGAGI, per germline. J gave up 0 bases and V 5 bases, and 3 bases lay outside the gene matches. The CDR3 length is 15 residues. The CDR3 coding sequence is TGTGCCAGCAGTAAAACTAGCGGGAGCACAGATACGCAGTATTTT. Translation gives CASSKTSGSTDTQYF.

The V gene is TRBV6-5, the J gene TRBJ2-3; tentatively, D is TRBD2 (5 bases). The CDR3 runs to 13 residues. V lost 6 bases to trimming and J lost 3 bases, with 10 bases between them. The V gene's germline CDR1 is MNHEY and CDR2 SVGAGI. CDR3 bases: TGTGCCAGCAGCACTAGAAGAACAGATACGCAGTATTTT. The encoded protein is CASSTRRTDTQYF.

The chain uses TRBV5-1 and TRBJ1-5, with D maybe TRBD1 (5 bases). V gave up 0 bases and J gave up 7 bases, with 14 bases separating them. This CDR3 region has 15 residues. The germline gives CDR1 SGHRS, CDR2 YFSETQ. The CDR3 DNA follows: TGCGCCAGCAGCTTGGCCCCCCAGGGTAGGCAGCCCCAGCATTTT. It specifies CASSLAPQGRQPQHF.

The rearrangement joins TRBV30 to TRBJ1-2; tentative D call: TRBD1 (5 bases). This CDR3 spans 13 amino acids. The germline V gene encodes CDR1 GTSNPN and CDR2 SVGIG (reference sequence). Trimming left V 0 bases short and J 6 bases short, with 11 bases between. CDR3 amino acids: CAWSVQAIDGYTF. The CDR3 DNA is TGTGCCTGGAGTGTACAGGCGATCGATGGCTACACCTTC.

This clone was seen a single time. The rearrangement joins TRBV2 to TRBJ1-4, with D unresolved. Germline lookup yields CDR1 SNHLY and CDR2 FYNNEI. The CDR3 is 15 amino acids. Between the trimmed V and J ends, which lost 0 bases and 8 bases, there was a span of 13 bases. CDR3 DNA: TGTGCCAGCAGTGAAGCGGGAGGGAAAGGGGAAAAACTGTTTTTT. As protein: CASSEAGGKGEKLFF.

The genes are TRBV6-5 and TRBJ2-4; D not certain. The CDR3 extends over 14 amino acids. V was trimmed by 6 bases and J by 7 bases, leaving 16 bases between them. Germline V gene lookup returns CDR1 MNHEY and CDR2 SVGAGI. CDR3 coding DNA: TGTGCCAGCAGGACTTCGTATCATGGGAACATTCAGTACTTC. It codes for CASRTSYHGNIQYF.

J is TRBJ2-2 and V is TRBV9, with D possibly matching TRBD1 (7 bases). There are 17 residues in the CDR3. Trimming pared 3 bases from V and 1 base from J, leaving 16 bases between. From germline, CDR1 is SGDLS and CDR2 YYNGEE. The CDR3 protein is CASSGRDSEKNTGELFF. The CDR3 nucleotides read TGTGCCAGCAGCGGGCGGGACAGCGAAAAGAACACCGGGGAGCTGTTTTTT. The full variable domain, its missing parts supplied by reference TRBV9 and TRBJ2-2, is DSGVTQTPKHLITATGQRVTLRCSPRSGDLSVYWYQQSLDQGLQFLIQYYNGEERAKGNILERFSAQQFPDLHSELNLSSLELGDSALYFCASSGRDSEKNTGELFFGEGSRLTVL.

This chain uses TRBV28 with TRBJ2-7, with D possibly TRBD2 on 5 matching bases. CDR1 MDHEN and CDR2 SYDVKM come from the germline V gene. V lost 6 bases and J 0 bases, leaving 15 bases between the germline ends. This CDR3 contains 15 residues. CDR3 DNA sequence: TGTGCCAGCAGATCCCTTCGAGGGTCCTCCTACGAGCAGTACTTC. This translates into CASRSLRGSSYEQYF.